This record concerns one T cell receptor beta chain sequence. What it binds is not known. This entry comes from a study of beta chain features in type 1 diabetes. Findings and caveats of the study: The study found that naive, central memory and Treg TCRB repertoires appeared more similar in patients than in healthy donors.

Trimming pared 0 bases from V and 4 bases from J, leaving 12 bases between. Per the germline V gene, CDR1 is LNHNV and CDR2 is YYDKDF (reference sequence). This CDR3 comprises 16 residues. Heparinised blood was drawn once per donor, averaging about 0.11 L. Via CD45RO/CCR7/CD25/CD127/CD95/CD27, cells of the CD4+ naive, central memory, regulatory and stem cell-like memory subsets were sorted. Sorted populations were all over 98% pure. Every bit of the isolated RNA underwent reverse transcription, so sequencing read expressed TCRB transcripts. The repertoire was sequenced with immunoSEQ multiplex PCR; TCRdb's copy has only in-frame clones and lacks some. Seen here are 150,000 to 190,000 clones, around 8% observed once, and the top ten hold almost 0.65%.

The sequenced material came from central memory CD4+ T cells from blood. The origin of this receptor is a man aged 18 to 35 in good health. This sequence joins TRBV15 and TRBJ2-2; possible D gene TRBD2, 6 bases. CDR3 sequence reads: CATSRDRDLSTGELFF. Written as DNA, the CDR3 is TGTGCCACCAGCAGAGACAGGGACTTATCCACCGGGGAGCTGTTTTTT. The variable domain in full, with the rest retrieved from reference TRBV15 and TRBJ2-2, is DAMVIQNPRYQVTQFGKPVTLSCSQTLNHNVMYWYQQKSSQAPKLLFHYYDKDFNNEADTPDNFQSRRPNTSFCFLDIRSPGLGDTAMYLCATSRDRDLSTGELFFGEGSRLTVL.